This T cell receptor beta chain was observed in a study of vaccination and CD4 T cells after COVID-19. Overall study context: Convalescent donors: six male, four female; seven Caucasian, two Asian, one multiracial, two Hispanic.

With the Oncomine TCR Beta short-read assay, DNA from cultured CD4+ T cells was sequenced. MiXCR, run by TCRdb on the PCR reads, gives a single entry per CDR3 protein. This sample yields 7,500 to 10,000 distinct CDR3 sequences, of which 67% are seen a single time; roughly two fifths belongs to the top ten. This clonotype has more than one count but fewer than ten. Its antigen is as yet unknown. Treatment here: approximately 9-day PBMC culture with coronavirus spike peptide pools or control peptides (ViraFEST assay). This CDR3 is built from 16 residues. Germline CDR1 MNHEY, CDR2 SMNVEV (reference sequence). V lost 5 bases, J lost 2 bases, and 5 bases stayed unmatched.

Sequencing was carried out using CD4+ T cells from blood, cultured in vitro. The rearrangement links TRBV27 to TRBJ1-6; TRBD1 agrees at 8 bases. The sequence was collected from a human donor who had recovered from COVID-19. The CDR3 nucleotides read TGTGCCAGCAGTCCCGACAGGGGAGCCTATAATTCACCCCTCCACTTT. Encoded protein: CASSPDRGAYNSPLHF.